This TCR beta chain was captured in a study of cytomegalovirus exposure and HLA in healthy donors. The PCR was carried out with 60 Vbeta primers and 13 Jbeta primers. The table came from immunoSEQ multiplex PCR; TCRdb's copy has only in-frame clones and leaves some out. The sample holds fewer than 250,000 clones, about 80% seen once. Overall study results and limits: The classifier reportedly diagnosed cytomegalovirus status with high specificity and sensitivity. Most likely, a cluster of highly shared sequence variants arose as a sequencing artifact. Trimming of TCR beta V- and J-genes showed a link, identified in a later analysis, to a missense DCLRE1C variant.

For this clone: Its target is unknown.

The length of the CDR3 is 12 residues. Trimming took off 6 bases at V and 2 bases at J, with 5 bases between the two ends. The germline CDR1 and CDR2 sequences are SNHLY and FYNNEI. The sequenced sample consisted of PBMCs. The TCR originated in a male donor in good health and CMV-seronegative. The rearrangement joins TRBV2 to TRBJ2-1; no reliable D call. CDR3 protein: CASRGTYNEQFF. The CDR3 DNA is TGTGCCAGCAGGGGCACCTACAATGAGCAGTTCTTC.